These 6 T cell receptor beta chains were sequenced from one sample in a study of T-cell memory formation after mild COVID-19. TCRdb reprocessed the 5' RACE reads with MiXCR, giving one entry per CDR3 protein. The sample has 110,000 or so distinct CDR3 sequences, roughly 20% seen once. The specimen sequenced was PBMCs or a T cell subset sorted from them (not recorded which). The receptors were gathered from a man aged 18 to 30 who had mild COVID-19 (a few samples of this study predate the infection). Cell type and time point are not known.

A few counts support this clonotype. Germline is not matched at one junction end, which may reflect a read error. The rearrangement links TRBV7-2 to TRBJ2-5; TRBD2 agrees at 11 bases. The CDR3 spans 14 residues. Germline lookup yields CDR1 SGHTA and CDR2 FQGNSA. Here the CDR3 reads CASSVAGGPETQYF. The CDR3, as DNA: TGTGCCAGCAGCGTAGCGGGGGGGCCGGAGACCCAGTACTTC.

The chain uses TRBV4-3 and TRBJ2-5; unclear D gene. This CDR3 spans 15 amino acids. V was clipped by 0 bases and J by 3 bases, with 11 bases between them. CDR1 and CDR2 (germline): LGHNA, YSLEER. CDR3 sequence reads: CASSQDERAEETQYF. For the CDR3, the DNA is TGCGCCAGCAGCCAAGATGAAAGGGCGGAAGAGACCCAGTACTTC.

The genes are TRBV20-1 and TRBJ1-2, with a possible D match to TRBD1 (6 bases). Trimming cost V 5 bases and J 4 bases, with 17 bases left between them. The CDR3 totals 14 residues. Germline V gives CDR1 DFQATT, CDR2 SNEGSKA (reference sequence). The CDR3 loop reads CSADSFGQSYGYTF. Here the CDR3 DNA reads TGCAGTGCTGATTCATTCGGACAGTCCTATGGCTACACCTTC.

This clonotype occurred a few times. The chain recombines TRBV4-3 with TRBJ2-5; a weak D match, TRBD2 (6 bases). Trimming removed 0 bases from V and 2 bases from J, with 10 bases in between. The CDR3 is 15 amino acids. Looked up from germline, CDR1 is LGHNA and CDR2 is YSLEER. The chain's CDR3 is CASSQDWRAQETQYF. CDR3 nucleotides: TGCGCCAGCAGCCAAGATTGGAGGGCACAAGAGACCCAGTACTTC.

This clonotype was seen a handful of times. J is TRBJ2-3 and V is TRBV7-6; 7 bases match TRBD1. The V gene end was trimmed by 3 bases and the J gene end by 6 bases; junction bases not matched to a gene: 6. The CDR3 is made up of 14 amino acids. Germline CDR1 SGHVS, CDR2 FNYEAQ. The CDR3 sequence: CASSFQGVGDTQYF. The DNA of the CDR3 is TGTGCCAGCAGCTTTCAGGGGGTGGGGGATACGCAGTATTTT.

The chain carries TRBV28 and TRBJ2-3; D is unresolved. This CDR3 comprises 15 residues. The germline V and J ends were trimmed by 3 bases and 4 bases, with 14 bases remaining between them. Germline loops: CDR1 MDHEN, CDR2 SYDVKM. DNA for the CDR3: TGTGCCAGCAGTTTTTTGAGGTTGATGGCAGATACGCAGTATTTT. Protein sequence: CASSFLRLMADTQYF.